Shown below are 16 T cell receptor beta chains from a single sample sequenced in a study of Ad26.COV2.S vaccination and SARS-CoV-2 variants. This sample's treatment: over 15 received Ad26.COV2.S at low or high dose, single or two shots; 5 received placebo; per-sample allocation not given. Each sample was drawn 63 days after the first injection (of vaccine or placebo). The data were produced by immunoSEQ multiplex PCR, yet TCRdb's version contains in-frame clones alone and is incomplete. The data show some 480,000 clones, roughly nine tenths seen once. This specimen consisted of peripheral blood, obtained in a trial of Ad26.COV2.S vaccine versus placebo. Receptors originate from a person aged 18-65 years who received the Ad26.COV2.S COVID-19 vaccine or a placebo.

The J gene is TRBJ1-1, the V gene TRBV19; D is possibly TRBD1 (5 bases). V was pared by 4 bases and J by 2 bases, with 20 bases between. Germline loops: CDR1 LNHDA, CDR2 SQIVND (reference sequence). CDR3 length: 17 amino acids. The CDR3 sequence: CASSTPSGTGLNTEAFF. The DNA for the CDR3 is TGTGCCAGTAGTACCCCAAGCGGTACAGGACTAAACACTGAAGCTTTCTTT.

The chain combines TRBV25-1 with TRBJ2-7; D unclear. Germline V CDR1 and CDR2: MGHDK, SYGVNS. This CDR3 has 15 amino acids. V lost 7 bases to trimming and J lost 0 bases, with 16 bases between them. In nucleotides, the CDR3 is TGTGCCAGCACCCCCGGTCGGGCCAGCTCCTACGAGCAGTACTTC. Amino acid sequence: CASTPGRASSYEQYF.

V usage is TRBV24-1 and J usage is TRBJ2-2, with D possibly being TRBD1 (5 bases). In germline, CDR1 is KGHDR, CDR2 SFDVKD. The V gene lost 7 bases and the J gene lost 3 bases, with 8 bases spanning the gap. The CDR3 sequence is 13 residues long. The CDR3 here is CATRTAHTGELFF. CDR3 bases: TGTGCCACCAGGACAGCTCACACCGGGGAGCTGTTTTTT.

The chain combines TRBV7-2 with TRBJ1-5, with a possible D match to TRBD1 (6 bases). The CDR3 loop spans 14 amino acids. The V gene's germline CDR1 is SGHTA and CDR2 FQGNSA. V was trimmed by 7 bases and J by 2 bases, leaving 12 bases between them. CDR3 sequence: CASKQGVGNQPQHF. The CDR3 bases are TGTGCCAGCAAACAGGGTGTAGGCAATCAGCCCCAGCATTTT.

The chain employs TRBV21-1 and TRBJ2-4; TRBD2 reflects the table's D call only, with no check against the DNA. TRBV21-1 is a documented pseudogene. The CDR3 has 20 residues. The CDR3 loop is CASSKRAGLAGVGAKNIQYF. CDR3 bases: TGTGCCAGCAGCAAAAGAGCGGGACTAGCGGGAGTTGGAGCCAAAAACATTCAGTACTTC.

V gene TRBV7-8 combines with J gene TRBJ2-1; maybe TRBD1 (5 bases). This CDR3 is 13 amino acids long. Per the germline V gene, CDR1 is SGHVS and CDR2 is FQNEAQ. Trimming left V 6 bases short and J 6 bases short, with 12 bases between. The CDR3 sequence: CASRAGSGNEQFF. The CDR3 region has the DNA TGTGCCAGCAGGGCAGGGTCGGGCAATGAGCAGTTCTTC. Full variable domain (outside the CDR3, taken from reference TRBV7-8 and TRBJ2-1): GAGVSQSPRYKVAKRGQDVALRCDPISGHVSLFWYQQALGQGPEFLTYFQNEAQLDKSGLPSDRFFAERPEGSVSTLKIQRTQQEDSAVYLCASRAGSGNEQFFGPGTRLTVL.

The genes are TRBV9 and TRBJ2-7; tentative D call: TRBD2 (6 bases). Germline CDR1 reads SGDLS; CDR2 reads YYNGEE. The CDR3 covers 15 residues. V lost 0 bases to trimming and J lost 3 bases, with 13 bases between them. Here the CDR3 DNA reads TGTGCCAGCAGCGTAGAGGTTAGCGGAGTCTACGAGCAGTACTTC. It translates to CASSVEVSGVYEQYF.

The chain is built from TRBV6-5 and TRBJ2-1; D is unresolved. The V gene lost 6 bases and the J gene lost 9 bases, with 12 bases spanning the gap. Looked up from germline, CDR1 is MNHEY and CDR2 is SVGAGI. The length of the CDR3 is 12 residues. CDR3 residues: CASRDPLGEQFF. The CDR3 coding sequence is TGTGCCAGCAGGGACCCCTTAGGTGAGCAGTTCTTC.

This sequence joins TRBV4-1 and TRBJ1-2; D is ambiguous. Trimming removed 3 bases at V and 4 bases at J, with 12 bases between. Germline values: CDR1 MGHRA, CDR2 YSYEKL. The CDR3 has 14 amino acids. CDR3 in amino acids: CASSHTGSPYGYTF. As DNA, the CDR3 is TGCGCCAGCAGCCACACGGGCTCACCCTATGGCTACACCTTC.

In DNA form, the CDR3 reads TGCGCCAGCAGCTTGGCCGCGGAGACCCAGTACTTC. It is translated as CASSLAAETQYF. The V and J genes are TRBV5-1 and TRBJ2-5; D is unclear. Trimming cost V 0 bases and J 5 bases, with 5 bases left between them. Per the germline V gene, CDR1 is SGHRS and CDR2 is YFSETQ. The CDR3 sequence is 12 residues long.

The rearrangement joins TRBV19 to TRBJ2-7; 10 bases line up with TRBD1. CDR3 length equals 13 residues. The V gene end was trimmed by 5 bases and the J gene end by 6 bases; junction bases not matched to a gene: 4. Germline V gene sequence: CDR1 LNHDA, CDR2 SQIVND (reference sequence). CDR3: CASSPTGGSEQYF. In DNA, the CDR3 is TGTGCCAGTAGTCCGACAGGGGGCTCCGAGCAGTACTTC.

The CDR3 here is CASSQEGQFPDHATEAFF. DNA for the CDR3: TGTGCCAGCAGCCAAGAGGGTCAATTTCCGGACCATGCCACTGAAGCTTTCTTT. V usage is TRBV4-2 and J usage is TRBJ1-1; D is undetermined. V was cut by 0 bases and J by 4 bases, with 21 bases left in between. The CDR3 loop spans 18 amino acids. In germline, CDR1 is LGHNA, CDR2 YNFKEQ.

This clone came up once. V gene TRBV19 combines with J gene TRBJ2-1; either TRBD1 or TRBD2 may supply D (6 bases each). Germline lookup yields CDR1 LNHDA and CDR2 SQIVND (reference sequence). The CDR3 is made up of 12 amino acids. Trimming removed 5 bases from V and 6 bases from J, with 8 bases in between. CDR3 region: CASSWGANEQFF. In DNA, the CDR3 is TGTGCCAGTAGTTGGGGGGCCAATGAGCAGTTCTTC.

The chain employs TRBV19 and TRBJ1-2, with TRBD1 identical over 7 bases. This CDR3 is built from 15 residues. Germline V gives CDR1 LNHDA, CDR2 SQIVND (reference sequence). Losses at the gene ends were 3 bases for V and 5 bases for J; bases not matched to a gene: 9. The CDR3 sequence is CASSIQGGVKYGYTF. CDR3 nucleotide sequence: TGTGCCAGTAGTATCCAGGGGGGAGTCAAATATGGCTACACCTTC.

The chain employs TRBV3-1 (or the pseudogene TRBV3-2) and TRBJ1-2, with D uncertain. Germline V gene sequence: CDR1 LGHDT, CDR2 YNNKEL (reference sequence). This CDR3 spans 11 amino acids. Between the trimmed V and J ends, which lost 1 base and 4 bases, there was a span of 1 base. The CDR3 here is CASSQVYGYTF. The CDR3 DNA reads TGTGCCAGCAGCCAAGTCTATGGCTACACCTTC.

This chain joins TRBV3-1 (or the pseudogene TRBV3-2) and TRBJ1-1, with TRBD1 matching 7 bases. This CDR3 is 15 amino acids long. CDR1 and CDR2 (germline): LGHDT, YNNKEL (reference sequence). V lost 3 bases, J lost 4 bases, and 8 bases stayed unmatched. The DNA for the CDR3 is TGTGCCAGCAGCCACGGACAGGTTGGGGGCACTGAAGCTTTCTTT. This gives the protein CASSHGQVGGTEAFF.